The clone carrying this T cell receptor beta chain came up a few times. What it recognizes is unknown. Each CDR3 protein is one row after TCRdb ran MiXCR on the RT-PCR reads. The repertoire holds 540,000 or so distinct CDR3 sequences, with around 13% as singletons. V shed 5 bases, J shed 8 bases, and the junction held 12 bases outside the gene matches. The CDR3 is 15 residues long. Germline V gives CDR1 MNHEY, CDR2 SMNVEV (reference sequence). This record comes from a study of response to subunit inactivated influenza vaccine. General study results and limits: New T cells are recruited in small numbers by each seasonal influenza vaccination, according to the authors' suggestion.

The chain uses TRBV27 and TRBJ2-4; 7 bases agree with TRBD1. The material sequenced was PBMCs from blood, taken 45 days after vaccination. The sequence was obtained from a man aged 45 to 65 who received an inactivated influenza vaccine. CDR3 loop: CASSLTSRQGDIQYF. DNA of the CDR3: TGTGCCAGCAGTCTAACGAGTCGACAGGGAGACATTCAGTACTTC.